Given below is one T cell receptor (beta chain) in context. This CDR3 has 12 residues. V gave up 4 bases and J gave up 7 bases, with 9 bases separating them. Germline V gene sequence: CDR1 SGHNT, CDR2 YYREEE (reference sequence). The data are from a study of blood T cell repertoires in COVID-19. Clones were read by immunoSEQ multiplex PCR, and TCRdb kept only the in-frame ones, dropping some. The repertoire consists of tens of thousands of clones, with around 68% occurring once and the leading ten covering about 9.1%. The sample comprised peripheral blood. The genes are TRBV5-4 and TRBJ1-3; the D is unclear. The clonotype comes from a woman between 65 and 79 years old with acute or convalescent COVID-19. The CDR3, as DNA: TGTGCCAGCAGCCTCTTTGGCAACACCATATATTTT. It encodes CASSLFGNTIYF.